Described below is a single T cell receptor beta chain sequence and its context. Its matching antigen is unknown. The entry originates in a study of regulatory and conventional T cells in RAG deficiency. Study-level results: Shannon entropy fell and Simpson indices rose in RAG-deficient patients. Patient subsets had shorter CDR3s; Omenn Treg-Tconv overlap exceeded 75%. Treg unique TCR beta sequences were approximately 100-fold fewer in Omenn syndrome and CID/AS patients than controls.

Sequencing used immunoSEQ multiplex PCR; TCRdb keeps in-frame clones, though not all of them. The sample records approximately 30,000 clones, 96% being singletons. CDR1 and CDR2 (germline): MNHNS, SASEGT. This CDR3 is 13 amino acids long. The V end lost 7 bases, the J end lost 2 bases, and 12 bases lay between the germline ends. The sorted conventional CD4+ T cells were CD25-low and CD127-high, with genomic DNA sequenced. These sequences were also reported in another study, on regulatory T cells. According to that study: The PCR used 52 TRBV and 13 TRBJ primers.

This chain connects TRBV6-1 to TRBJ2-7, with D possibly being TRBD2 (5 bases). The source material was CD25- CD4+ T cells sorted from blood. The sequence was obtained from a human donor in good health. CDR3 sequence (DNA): TGTGCCAGCATTGAGGGCTCCACCTACGAGCAGTACTTC. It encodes CASIEGSTYEQYF.